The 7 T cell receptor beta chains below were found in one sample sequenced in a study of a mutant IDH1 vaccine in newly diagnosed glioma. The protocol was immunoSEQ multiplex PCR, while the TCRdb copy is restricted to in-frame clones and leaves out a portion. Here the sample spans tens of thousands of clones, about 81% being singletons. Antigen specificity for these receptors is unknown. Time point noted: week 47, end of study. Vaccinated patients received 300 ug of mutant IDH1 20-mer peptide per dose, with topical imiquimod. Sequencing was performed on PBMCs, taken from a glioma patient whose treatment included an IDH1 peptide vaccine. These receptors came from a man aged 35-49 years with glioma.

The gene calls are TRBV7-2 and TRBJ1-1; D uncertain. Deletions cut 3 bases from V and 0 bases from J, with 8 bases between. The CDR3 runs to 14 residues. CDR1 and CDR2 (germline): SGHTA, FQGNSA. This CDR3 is CASSFFRMNTEAFF. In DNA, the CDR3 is TGTGCCAGCAGCTTTTTCAGAATGAACACTGAAGCTTTCTTT. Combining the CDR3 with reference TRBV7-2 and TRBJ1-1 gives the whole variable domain GAGVSQSPSNKVTEKGKDVELRCDPISGHTALYWYRQSLGQGLEFLIYFQGNSAPDKSGLPSDRFSAERTGGSVSTLTIQRTQQEDSAVYLCASSFFRMNTEAFFGQGTRLTVV.

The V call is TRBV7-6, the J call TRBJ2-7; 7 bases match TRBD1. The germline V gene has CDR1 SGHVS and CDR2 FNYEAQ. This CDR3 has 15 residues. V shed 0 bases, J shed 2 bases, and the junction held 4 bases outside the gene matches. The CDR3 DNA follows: TGTGCCAGCAGCTTAGCTAGGGGGCTAACCTACGAGCAGTACTTC. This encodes CASSLARGLTYEQYF.

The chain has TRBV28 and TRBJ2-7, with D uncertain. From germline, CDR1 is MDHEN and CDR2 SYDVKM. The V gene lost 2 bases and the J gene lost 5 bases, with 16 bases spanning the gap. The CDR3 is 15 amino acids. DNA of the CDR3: TGTGCCAGCAGTTTACCCTCGGGCCCTCCTAACGAGCAGTACTTC. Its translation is CASSLPSGPPNEQYF.

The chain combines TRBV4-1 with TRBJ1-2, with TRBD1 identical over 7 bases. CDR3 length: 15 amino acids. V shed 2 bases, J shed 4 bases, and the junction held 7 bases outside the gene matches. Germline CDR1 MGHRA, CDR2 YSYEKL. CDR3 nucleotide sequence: TGCGCCAGCAGCCAAAACCAGGGGGTCGCCTATGGCTACACCTTC. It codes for CASSQNQGVAYGYTF.

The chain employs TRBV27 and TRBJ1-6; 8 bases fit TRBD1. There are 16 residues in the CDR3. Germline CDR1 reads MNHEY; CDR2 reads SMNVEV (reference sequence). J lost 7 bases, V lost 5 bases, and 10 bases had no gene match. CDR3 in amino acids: CASSRPTGEVNSPLHF. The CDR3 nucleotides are TGTGCCAGCAGTAGACCGACAGGGGAAGTGAATTCACCCCTCCACTTT.

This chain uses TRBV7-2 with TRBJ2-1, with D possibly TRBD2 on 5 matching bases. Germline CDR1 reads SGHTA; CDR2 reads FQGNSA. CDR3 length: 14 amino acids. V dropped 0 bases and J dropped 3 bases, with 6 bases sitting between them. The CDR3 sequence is CASSLAGIYNEQFF. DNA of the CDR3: TGTGCCAGCAGCTTAGCCGGGATCTACAATGAGCAGTTCTTC. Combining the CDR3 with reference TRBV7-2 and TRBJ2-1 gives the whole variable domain GAGVSQSPSNKVTEKGKDVELRCDPISGHTALYWYRQSLGQGLEFLIYFQGNSAPDKSGLPSDRFSAERTGGSVSTLTIQRTQQEDSAVYLCASSLAGIYNEQFFGPGTRLTVL.

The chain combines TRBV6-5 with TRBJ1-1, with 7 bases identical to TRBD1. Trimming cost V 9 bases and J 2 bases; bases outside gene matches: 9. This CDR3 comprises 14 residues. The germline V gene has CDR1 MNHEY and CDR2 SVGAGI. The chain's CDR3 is CASRDRRINTEAFF. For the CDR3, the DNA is TGTGCCAGTCGGGACAGAAGAATTAACACTGAAGCTTTCTTT.